These T cell receptor beta chains were read from a single sample in a study of beta chain features in type 1 diabetes. Generated by immunoSEQ multiplex PCR, the TCRdb table keeps only in-frame clones and is missing some. The sample contains 200,000 to 250,000 clones, 16% of which appear only once. Sequenced material: naive CD4+ T cells from blood. Every receptor here comes from a man under 40 with type 1 diabetes. CDR3s include the opening cysteine and the closing phenylalanine or tryptophan.

>12|TRBJ1-1|TRBV30
CAGGRVNTEAFF
>11|TRBJ2-7|TRBV20-1
CSARETREQYF
>15|TRBJ2-7|TRBV30
CAWLRVGLLRLGQYF
>14|TRBJ2-1|TRBV29-1
CSVEERNSYNEQFF
>13|TRBJ2-1|TRBV4-3
CASSHEVGVGPFF
>13|TRBJ2-7|TRBV18
CASSPDRLHEQYF
>14|TRBJ2-7|TRBV18
CASSPLGNSYEQYF
>11|TRBJ1-5|TRBV20-1
CSASDNQPQHF
>15|TRBJ1-3|TRBV9
CASSFGQARRNTIYF
>13|TRBJ1-5|TRBV30
CAWSPISNQPQHF
>13|TRBJ1-5|TRBV30
CAWSREGNQPQHF
>11|TRBJ2-2|TRBV9
CASSDTGELFF
>14|TRBJ2-5|TRBV6-1
CASSEMAGGETQYF
>15|TRBJ1-5|TRBV23-1
CASSHSGALNQPQHF
>13|TRBJ1-5|TRBV30
CAWSRQLNQPQHF
>15|TRBJ2-4|TRBV30
CAWSQGTLAKNIQYF
>12|TRBJ2-7|TRBV7-9
CASSPLTPEQYF
>13|TRBJ2-2|TRBV29-1
CSAGLPRPGELFF
>18|TRBJ2-3|TRBV4-1
CASSQDFRASGITDTQYF
>15|TRBJ2-7|TRBV4-1
CASSQGSRGPDEQYF
>14|TRBJ2-3|TRBV6-6
CASSPGSPTDTQYF
>16|TRBJ2-3|TRBV28
CADIFPGLAATDTQYF
>14|TRBJ2-6|TRBV5-1
CASSRSSGANVLTF
>16|TRBJ2-2|TRBV2
CASSARGAIITGELFF
>13|TRBJ2-3|TRBV7-9
CASSLQGKNTQYF
>10|TRBJ2-1|TRBV30
CAYSGNEQFF
>12|TRBJ2-2|TRBV15
CATSTITGELFF
>15|TRBJ2-3|TRBV29-1
CSVAVGRGETDTQYF
>16|TRBJ2-1|TRBV4-1
CASSQPREKAYNEQFF
>14|TRBJ1-5|TRBV7-2
CASSLVEGRGPQHF
>16|TRBJ2-3|TRBV29-1
CSVIRGQGTGSDTQYF
>11|TRBJ2-7|TRBV7-9
CASSPADEQYF
>14|TRBJ1-2|TRBV28
CASSPPTASYGYTF
>13|TRBJ2-3|TRBV29-1
CSAGLAIADTQYF
>17|TRBJ2-2|TRBV7-3
CASSRLTGTLNTGELFF
>15|TRBJ1-2|TRBV15
CATSRVGTVFYGYTF
>15|TRBJ2-7|TRBV27
CASSLQAGRSYEQYF
>15|TRBJ2-5|TRBV7-2
CASSPQTSGWETQYF
>14|TRBJ1-1|TRBV29-1
CSVERQGASGEAFF
>13|TRBJ2-1|TRBV13
CASRREGEGEQFF
>12|TRBJ1-1|TRBV23-1
CASTLNGIEAFF
>19|TRBJ2-1|TRBV5-6
CASSLTGQGFLAVDNEQFF
>16|TRBJ2-3|TRBV25-1
CASSEYSGGGPDTQYF
>16|TRBJ2-2|TRBV5-4
CASSLLGRLNTGELFF
>13|TRBJ1-2|TRBV2
CASSEQGDHGYTF
>16|TRBJ2-1|TRBV9
CASSPLGLAGVNEQFF
>16|TRBJ2-7|TRBV29-1
CSVDESLATRTYEQYF
>15|TRBJ2-5|TRBV5-4
CASSDPSGFQETQYF
>15|TRBJ2-3|TRBV30
CAWSAGRLRTDTQYF
>13|TRBJ2-5|TRBV29-1
CSVEDLTGETQYF
>16|TRBJ2-1|TRBV7-2
CASSPGGLVVNGEQFF
>15|TRBJ2-5|TRBV14
CASSQETKGEETQYF